This TCR beta chain comes out of a study of cytotoxic CD8 clonotypes in ibrutinib-treated CLL. Germline assignment: CDR1 SGHTA and CDR2 FQGTGA. The CDR3 has 15 amino acids. V was trimmed by 4 bases and J by 5 bases, leaving 17 bases between them. Here immunoSEQ multiplex PCR was the method, and the copy in TCRdb shows in-frame clones only, minus some. The sample records 200,000 to 250,000 clones, under 75% being singletons. This TCR derives from a human donor with chronic lymphocytic leukemia. The chain employs TRBV7-3 and TRBJ1-1; tentatively, D is TRBD1 (5 bases). This specimen was PBMCs, taken after 24 months of ibrutinib treatment. The CDR3 reads CASSSFAGRITEAFF. DNA of the CDR3: TGTGCCAGCAGCTCTTTCGCGGGGCGGATTACTGAAGCTTTCTTT. The full variable domain, its missing parts supplied by reference TRBV7-3 and TRBJ1-1, is GAGVSQTPSNKVTEKGKYVELRCDPISGHTALYWYRQSLGQGPEFLIYFQGTGAADDSGLPNDRFFAVRPEGSVSTLKIQRTERGDSAVYLCASSSFAGRITEAFFGQGTRLTVV.